The 22 T cell receptor beta chains below come from one sample, sequenced in a study of blood T cell repertoires in COVID-19. The table came from immunoSEQ multiplex PCR; TCRdb's copy has only in-frame clones and leaves some out. The data show roughly 260,000 clones, about 85% seen once. Sequencing input: peripheral blood. The origin of the receptors is a woman aged 45-60 years who had recovered from COVID-19.

V is TRBV10-3 and J is TRBJ2-7; 10 bases match TRBD1. The CDR3 loop spans 16 amino acids. Germline V gene sequence: CDR1 ENHRY, CDR2 SYGVKD. V shed 6 bases, J shed 1 base, and the junction held 9 bases outside the gene matches. This CDR3 reads CAISDPGGQGSYEQYF. Written as DNA, the CDR3 is TGTGCCATCAGCGACCCGGGGGGACAGGGGTCCTACGAGCAGTACTTC.

The rearrangement joins TRBV5-4 to TRBJ1-2; a possible D gene is TRBD1 (5 bases). Germline-derived CDR1 and CDR2 are SGHNT and YYREEE (reference sequence). Trimming stripped 0 bases from V and 3 bases from J, with 6 bases between. The CDR3 runs to 13 residues. DNA for the CDR3: TGTGCCAGCAGCTTGGTAGGGGACTATGGCTACACCTTC. Protein: CASSLVGDYGYTF.

The chain is built from TRBV30 and TRBJ2-7; D is possibly TRBD2 (7 bases). The CDR3 spans 14 residues. Deletions cut 0 bases from V and 6 bases from J, with 15 bases between. Germline V lookup: CDR1 GTSNPN, CDR2 SVGIG (reference sequence). CDR3 residues: CAWSVRGARGEQYF. In DNA form, the CDR3 reads TGTGCCTGGAGTGTCCGGGGGGCGCGGGGCGAGCAGTACTTC.

This rearrangement joins TRBV7-6 to TRBJ1-1, with TRBD1 matching 9 bases. Per germline, CDR1 SGHVS and CDR2 FNYEAQ. The ends lost 3 bases at V and 3 bases at J; junction bases unmatched: 17. The CDR3 has 19 amino acids. For the CDR3, the DNA is TGTGCCAGCAGCTTGGGGGCCGGGACAGGGTCATCAACGGACACTGAAGCTTTCTTT. This encodes CASSLGAGTGSSTDTEAFF.

This rearrangement joins TRBV28 to TRBJ1-1, with 8 bases that match TRBD1. This CDR3 spans 15 amino acids. V was pared by 6 bases and J by 2 bases, with 8 bases of the junction left unmatched. Germline V gives CDR1 MDHEN, CDR2 SYDVKM. CDR3: CASSPIGQGNTEAFF. As DNA, the CDR3 is TGTGCCAGCAGCCCAATCGGACAGGGAAACACTGAAGCTTTCTTT.

About this clone itself: The germline gene is not matched at one end of the junction; a read error may be the cause. J is TRBJ1-4 and V is TRBV9; D not certain. Per the germline V gene, CDR1 is SGDLS and CDR2 is YYNGEE. This CDR3 region has 16 residues. CDR3 loop: CASSVGRIATNEKLFF. In nucleotides, the CDR3 is TGTGCCAGCAGCGTAGGACGGATAGCAACGAATGAAAAACTGTTTTTT.

The genes are TRBV2 and TRBJ2-2; D gene uncertain. The CDR3 consists of 13 residues. From germline, CDR1 is SNHLY and CDR2 FYNNEI. Trimming cost V 3 bases and J 3 bases, with 5 bases left between them. The CDR3 DNA follows: TGTGCCAGCAGTGACATTTACACCGGGGAGCTGTTTTTT. Its protein is CASSDIYTGELFF.

This chain uses TRBV30 with TRBJ2-5; D is possibly TRBD2 (6 bases). Germline loops: CDR1 GTSNPN, CDR2 SVGIG (reference sequence). V lost 0 bases, J lost 4 bases, and 15 bases lay in between. This CDR3 has 15 amino acids. CDR3 DNA: TGTGCCTGGAGTGTACCAGGTCCAGCGGGAGAGACCCAGTACTTC. This encodes CAWSVPGPAGETQYF. Filled out from reference TRBV30 and TRBJ2-5, the complete variable domain reads SQTIHQWPATLVQPVGSPLSLECTVEGTSNPNLYWYRQAAGRGLQLLFYSVGIGQISSEVPQNLSASRPQDRQFILSSKKLLLSDSGFYLCAWSVPGPAGETQYFGPGTRLLVL.

The chain combines TRBV4-3 with TRBJ1-2; 10 bases map to TRBD1. This CDR3 comprises 16 residues. V lost 0 bases and J lost 4; bases outside the gene matches: 5. Germline CDR1 reads LGHNA; CDR2 reads YSLEER. This CDR3 reads CASSQDWTGGSYGYTF. The DNA for the CDR3 is TGCGCCAGCAGCCAAGACTGGACAGGGGGTTCCTATGGCTACACCTTC.

This chain joins TRBV9 and TRBJ1-2; no clear D gene. The V gene's germline CDR1 is SGDLS and CDR2 YYNGEE. This CDR3 region has 15 residues. V was trimmed by 0 bases and J by 2 bases, leaving 11 bases between them. This chain's CDR3 is CASSVEATGNYGYTF. CDR3 nucleotides: TGTGCCAGCAGCGTAGAGGCGACGGGGAACTATGGCTACACCTTC.

The table lists this clone with a count of one. J is TRBJ1-5 and V is TRBV19; D is uncertain. Germline V gene lookup returns CDR1 LNHDA and CDR2 SQIVND (reference sequence). The CDR3 runs 12 residues. V was pared by 7 bases and J by 3 bases, with 7 bases between. CDR3 DNA: TGTGCCAGTAATTTATTCAATCAGCCCCAGCATTTT. Translation: CASNLFNQPQHF. The whole variable domain, remainder taken from reference TRBV19 and TRBJ1-5, is DGGITQSPKYLFRKEGQNVTLSCEQNLNHDAMYWYRQDPGQGLRLIYYSQIVNDFQKGDIAEGYSVSREKKESFPLTVTSAQKNPTAFYLCASNLFNQPQHFGDGTRLSIL.

The CDR3 bases are TGTGCCAGCACTAAACTCGGGACTGTGACCACAGATACGCAGTATTTT. It specifies CASTKLGTVTTDTQYF. This rearrangement joins TRBV5-5 to TRBJ2-3; the D gene is possibly TRBD2 (6 bases). V lost 6 bases to trimming and J lost 2 bases, with 19 bases between them. Germline CDR1 SGHKS, CDR2 YYEKEE (reference sequence). The CDR3 extends over 16 amino acids.

This sequence joins TRBV2 and TRBJ1-1, with no clear D. Trimming removed 8 bases at V and 7 bases at J, with 20 bases between. This CDR3 has 14 residues. Per germline, CDR1 SNHLY and CDR2 FYNNEI. Here the CDR3 DNA reads TGTGCCAGCGATCTGGGAGAGACGGGAGGTGAAGCTTTCTTT. Its translation: CASDLGETGGEAFF.

The CDR3 coding sequence is TGCGCCAGCAGGAAACTGGAGGGTCCCCTCGACGAGCAGTACTTC. It specifies CASRKLEGPLDEQYF. The rearrangement joins TRBV5-1 to TRBJ2-7; D perhaps matches TRBD2 (6 bases). V shed 5 bases and J shed 5 bases, with 20 bases lying between them. Germline lookup yields CDR1 SGHRS and CDR2 YFSETQ. The CDR3 has 15 residues.

The chain recombines TRBV6-2 or TRBV6-3 with TRBJ1-5; TRBD1 matches 7 bases. Germline CDR1 and CDR2: MNHEY and SVGEGT. The trim removed 5 bases at V and 6 bases at J, leaving 13 bases unmatched. The CDR3 covers 16 residues. The CDR3 protein is CASSTRQGPRSQPQHF. The CDR3 nucleotides read TGTGCCAGCAGTACCCGACAGGGTCCCCGCAGTCAGCCCCAGCATTTT.

This clone was recorded a few times. V and J are TRBV6-2 or TRBV6-3 and TRBJ2-1; 7 bases line up with TRBD1. The junction had 2 bases not matched to a gene; V was cut back by 2 bases and J by 4 bases. Germline CDR1 is MNHEY and CDR2 is SVGEGT. This CDR3 has 14 residues. The CDR3: CASSYGTEYNEQFF. CDR3 nucleotides: TGTGCCAGCAGTTACGGGACAGAGTACAATGAGCAGTTCTTC.

The chain links TRBV6-2 or TRBV6-3 to TRBJ1-1; a possible D gene is TRBD1 (6 bases). V lost 5 bases and J lost 4, with 14 bases in between. CDR1 is MNHEY, CDR2 SVGEGT, per germline. The CDR3 covers 14 residues. CDR3 DNA: TGTGCCAGCAGTAACGGGCAGGGGAGCACTGAAGCTTTCTTT. This sequence encodes CASSNGQGSTEAFF.

This chain links TRBV3-1 (or the pseudogene TRBV3-2) with TRBJ2-7; 13 positions agree with TRBD2. The CDR3 is made up of 16 amino acids. The germline V gene encodes CDR1 LGHDT and CDR2 YNNKEL (reference sequence). With 4 bases clipped from V and 6 bases from J, the junction kept 9 bases outside the gene matches. Here the CDR3 reads CASSLQGTSGNLEQYF. The CDR3 DNA sequence: TGTGCCAGCAGCCTTCAAGGGACTAGCGGGAATCTCGAGCAGTACTTC.

The chain uses TRBV19 and TRBJ1-6, with D possibly matching TRBD1 (5 bases). The V gene's germline CDR1 is LNHDA and CDR2 SQIVND (reference sequence). Deletions cut 6 bases from V and 5 bases from J, with 11 bases between. This CDR3 has 14 residues. CDR3: CASSYQGDNSPLHF. CDR3 nucleotide sequence: TGTGCCAGTAGCTATCAGGGTGATAATTCACCCCTCCACTTT.

This chain connects TRBV7-2 to TRBJ2-7, with 8 bases lining up with TRBD2. Germline-derived CDR1 and CDR2 are SGHTA and FQGNSA. The CDR3 covers 15 residues. J lost 4 bases, V lost 1 base, and 6 bases had no gene match. CDR3 loop: CASSLGSGGRYEQYF. In DNA, the CDR3 is TGTGCCAGCAGCTTAGGGTCGGGAGGGAGGTACGAGCAGTACTTC. Full variable domain (missing parts from reference TRBV7-2 and TRBJ2-7): GAGVSQSPSNKVTEKGKDVELRCDPISGHTALYWYRQSLGQGLEFLIYFQGNSAPDKSGLPSDRFSAERTGGSVSTLTIQRTQQEDSAVYLCASSLGSGGRYEQYFGPGTRLTVT.

The rearrangement links TRBV4-3 to TRBJ1-5; 9 positions agree with TRBD1. The V segment lost 0 bases and the J segment 4 bases; nucleotides outside the gene matches: 4. Germline-derived CDR1 and CDR2 are LGHNA and YSLEER. The CDR3 length is 16 residues. The CDR3 loop is CASSQDLGTGNQPQHF. CDR3 in DNA: TGCGCCAGCAGCCAAGATCTGGGGACAGGGAATCAGCCCCAGCATTTT.

This chain joins TRBV6-5 and TRBJ1-4; 9 nucleotides align to TRBD1. Unmatched junction bases numbered 6, after V lost 5 bases and J lost 5 bases. This CDR3 spans 15 amino acids. Germline V CDR1 and CDR2: MNHEY, SVGAGI. CDR3 sequence reads: CASSPTGTGNEKLFF. CDR3 DNA: TGTGCCAGCAGTCCAACCGGGACAGGGAATGAAAAACTGTTTTTT.